The 30 T cell receptor beta chains reported below all come from one sample, sequenced in a study of T cell repertoires in cytomegalovirus infection. TCRdb re-analysed the reads in MiXCR, keeping a single row per CDR3 protein. The sample has some 480,000 distinct CDR3 sequences, around 30% seen once. Their cognate antigens are unknown. Material: cultured PBMCs, obtained from culture after CMV antigen stimulation. The receptors come from a human donor in good health (CMV status not recorded). Some clones in this sample may be carry-over from other donors' samples.

Only a few counts were recorded for this clonotype. The genes are TRBV7-2 and TRBJ2-3, with a tentative D call TRBD2 (5 bases). The CDR3 spans 14 residues. Trimming shortened V by 6 bases and J by 0 bases, and 10 bases separated the two germline ends. CDR1 and CDR2 from the germline V gene are SGHTA and FQGNSA. The CDR3 spells CASSTRASTDTQYF. CDR3 nucleotide sequence: TGTGCCAGCAGTACGCGGGCTAGCACAGATACGCAGTATTTT.

This chain connects TRBV4-1 to TRBJ1-2, with TRBD1 matching 7 bases. The CDR3 sequence is 16 residues long. The V gene's germline CDR1 is MGHRA and CDR2 YSYEKL. Germline trimming cut 1 base from V and 5 bases from J; bases unmatched to any gene: 10. The CDR3 DNA sequence: TGCGCCAGCAGCCAAGTGGGGGAAAGGGGGCGTTATGGCTACACCTTC. It yields the protein CASSQVGERGRYGYTF.

This clonotype was counted between two and nine times. This chain links TRBV6-2 or TRBV6-3 with TRBJ1-5; TRBD1 might be the D (6 bases). Germline loops: CDR1 MNHEY, CDR2 SVGEGT. The V end was cut by 2 bases, the J end by 1 base, with 15 bases between. The CDR3 length is 17 residues. The chain's CDR3 is CASSYGREGGSNQPQHF. CDR3 bases: TGTGCCAGCAGTTACGGTAGGGAAGGGGGGAGCAATCAGCCCCAGCATTTT.

This clonotype was counted only a few times. This sequence joins TRBV19 and TRBJ1-4, with D perhaps matching TRBD1 (6 bases). Germline lookup yields CDR1 LNHDA and CDR2 SQIVND (reference sequence). V was cut by 2 bases and J by 8 bases, with 12 bases left in between. The CDR3 consists of 14 residues. The CDR3 loop reads CASSINRESEKLFF. The DNA of the CDR3 is TGTGCCAGTAGTATAAACAGGGAATCCGAAAAACTGTTTTTT.

The table lists this clonotype with a few counts. The gene calls are TRBV4-1 and TRBJ2-1, with no clear D. Deletions cut 0 bases from V and 7 bases from J, with 13 bases between. Germline V CDR1 and CDR2: MGHRA, YSYEKL. The CDR3 sequence is 15 residues long. The DNA of the CDR3 is TGCGCCAGCAGCCAAGAGCAGCCTAGTTGGAATGAGCAGTTCTTC. Its translation is CASSQEQPSWNEQFF.

This clonotype appeared a few times. This chain uses TRBV12-3 or TRBV12-4 with TRBJ2-2; D uncertain. Trimming removed 1 base from V and 7 bases from J, with 7 bases in between. CDR3 size: 13 residues. CDR3 region: CASSLGVHGELFF. DNA for the CDR3: TGTGCCAGCAGTTTAGGGGTCCACGGGGAGCTGTTTTTT.

This CDR3 is CASSIDQGRYNSPLHF. The CDR3 bases are TGTGCCAGTAGTATAGATCAGGGGCGCTATAATTCACCCCTCCACTTT. The rearrangement links TRBV19 to TRBJ1-6, with TRBD1 as a possible D gene (6 bases). Germline V gene lookup returns CDR1 LNHDA and CDR2 SQIVND (reference sequence). CDR3 length: 16 residues. V shed 0 bases and J shed 3 bases, with 9 bases lying between them.

The chain combines TRBV12-3 or TRBV12-4 with TRBJ2-1; TRBD2 agrees at 16 bases. After removal of 5 bases from V and 8 bases from J, the junction contained 15 bases not matched to a gene. The CDR3 is 19 amino acids. CDR3: CASSRRGTSGRAFGDEQFF. The CDR3 DNA reads TGTGCCAGCAGTCGAAGGGGGACTAGCGGGAGGGCCTTTGGGGATGAGCAGTTCTTC.

This chain links TRBV19 with TRBJ1-2; D unclear. The CDR3 is 14 amino acids. V was trimmed by 4 bases and J by 4 bases, leaving 13 bases between them. Germline V gene sequence: CDR1 LNHDA, CDR2 SQIVND (reference sequence). The CDR3 bases are TGTGCCAGTAGTAGGGATCCGGGTGCCTATGGCTACACCTTC. This translates into CASSRDPGAYGYTF.

The chain employs TRBV11-2 and TRBJ2-5; unclear D gene. V lost 4 bases and J 1 base, leaving 10 bases between the germline ends. The CDR3 contains 14 residues. Germline V gives CDR1 SGHAT, CDR2 FQNNGV. CDR3 in amino acids: CASSSYKTQETQYF. The DNA of the CDR3 is TGTGCCAGCAGCTCCTATAAAACCCAAGAGACCCAGTACTTC.

The chain combines TRBV20-1 with TRBJ2-1; a weak D match, TRBD2 (7 bases). CDR1 and CDR2 from the germline V gene are DFQATT and SNEGSKA (reference sequence). V was pared by 0 bases and J by 9 bases, with 21 bases between. The CDR3 contains 16 residues. The CDR3 here is CSARDYPPGGRSEQFF. CDR3 DNA: TGCAGTGCTAGAGATTACCCCCCGGGGGGCAGGTCTGAGCAGTTCTTC.

This clonotype was observed a few times. The chain has TRBV18 and TRBJ1-5; no clear D gene. Looked up from germline, CDR1 is KGHSH and CDR2 is LQKENI. V lost 3 bases to trimming and J lost 0 bases, with 9 bases between them. CDR3 size: 15 residues. The CDR3 here is CASSPQSDSNQPQHF. The CDR3 DNA reads TGTGCCAGCTCACCTCAGAGCGATAGCAATCAGCCCCAGCATTTT.

This chain links TRBV28 with TRBJ2-7; D not certain. Trimming removed 6 bases at V and 3 bases at J, with 15 bases between. This CDR3 comprises 14 residues. From germline, CDR1 is MDHEN and CDR2 SYDVKM. The CDR3 DNA sequence: TGTGCCAGCAGCCGAGACTCCTTCGGCTACGAGCAGTACGTC. Protein product: CASSRDSFGYEQYV.

Many counts were recorded for this clonotype. This rearrangement joins TRBV7-2 to TRBJ2-5, with D perhaps matching TRBD2 (5 bases). The CDR3 has 12 amino acids. Trimming shortened V by 0 bases and J by 8 bases, and 7 bases separated the two germline ends. Germline V CDR1 and CDR2: SGHTA, FQGNSA. The chain's CDR3 is CASSLARGTQYF. As DNA, the CDR3 is TGTGCCAGCAGCTTAGCCCGGGGAACCCAGTACTTC.

The V and J genes are TRBV12-3 or TRBV12-4 and TRBJ1-1, with D unclear. This CDR3 is built from 13 residues. V lost 7 bases to trimming and J lost 2 bases, with 11 bases between them. CDR3 DNA sequence: TGTGCCAGCATAACGGTGGGAAACACTGAAGCTTTCTTT. Protein sequence: CASITVGNTEAFF.

The chain has TRBV12-3 or TRBV12-4 and TRBJ1-2; D gene ambiguous. This CDR3 has 13 amino acids. V lost 2 bases and J lost 8, with 12 bases in between. The CDR3 sequence: CASSLFGVEGYTF. As DNA, the CDR3 is TGTGCCAGCAGTTTATTTGGGGTAGAAGGCTACACCTTC.

The rearrangement joins TRBV2 to TRBJ2-1; 14 bases align to TRBD2. Trimming removed 7 bases from V and 8 bases from J; junction bases left unmatched: 16. In germline, CDR1 is SNHLY, CDR2 FYNNEI. The CDR3 sequence is 18 residues long. The CDR3 bases are TGTGCCAGCACCCATAGGGGGGGGACTAGCGGGAGTATGGATGAGCAGTTCTTC. Its protein is CASTHRGGTSGSMDEQFF.

This chain joins TRBV29-1 and TRBJ1-1; possibly TRBD1 for D (6 bases). The CDR3 length is 13 residues. V lost 7 bases and J lost 1, with 13 bases in between. The V gene's germline CDR1 is SQVTM and CDR2 ANQGSEA. The CDR3: CSATGQTNTEAFF. CDR3 in DNA: TGCAGCGCAACGGGACAAACGAACACTGAAGCTTTCTTT.

This clonotype was counted ten times or more. V usage is TRBV7-2 and J usage is TRBJ1-1; D perhaps matches TRBD1 (6 bases). V gave up 6 bases and J gave up 1 base, with 9 bases separating them. The CDR3 has 13 residues. Germline loops: CDR1 SGHTA, CDR2 FQGNSA. The CDR3 nucleotides are TGTGCCAGCAGTCCACAGGGGAACACTGAAGCTTTCTTT. Protein sequence: CASSPQGNTEAFF. Drawing the rest from reference TRBV7-2 and TRBJ1-1, the complete variable domain is GAGVSQSPSNKVTEKGKDVELRCDPISGHTALYWYRQSLGQGLEFLIYFQGNSAPDKSGLPSDRFSAERTGGSVSTLTIQRTQQEDSAVYLCASSPQGNTEAFFGQGTRLTVV.

This clonotype appeared a few times. V is TRBV7-2 and J is TRBJ1-3; D is unclear. CDR1 SGHTA and CDR2 FQGNSA come from the germline V gene. This CDR3 is 12 amino acids long. V was pared by 0 bases and J by 8 bases, with 5 bases between. CDR3 sequence (DNA): TGTGCCAGCAGCTTAGCTGGTGACACCATATATTTT. It translates to CASSLAGDTIYF.

The rearrangement uses TRBV20-1 and TRBJ2-3, with 9 bases fitting TRBD2. Germline V CDR1 and CDR2: DFQATT, SNEGSKA (reference sequence). The CDR3 has 15 residues. V trimming: 7 bases; J trimming: 5 bases; junction bases outside the gene matches: 13. The CDR3 nucleotides read TGCAGTGAGGGGATAGTAGCGGGAGCCGGAGATACGCAGTATTTT. This translates into CSEGIVAGAGDTQYF.

This chain connects TRBV6-5 to TRBJ2-4; 8 positions agree with TRBD1. The CDR3 has 17 amino acids. V trimming: 0 bases; J trimming: 1 base; junction bases outside the gene matches: 5. Germline V gene data show CDR1 as MNHEY and CDR2 as SVGAGI. CDR3 bases: TGTGCCAGCAGTTACTCTATGACAGGGGAGGCCAAAAACATTCAGTACTTC. Protein: CASSYSMTGEAKNIQYF.

This rearrangement joins TRBV25-1 to TRBJ2-1, with 8 positions matching TRBD1. Germline V gene data show CDR1 as MGHDK and CDR2 as SYGVNS. The V and J ends lost 4 bases and 9 bases, in that order; junction bases with no gene match: 5. This CDR3 is built from 13 residues. Written as DNA, the CDR3 is TGTGCCAGCAGTGGGACAGGGATCGGTGAGCAGTTCTTC. It yields the protein CASSGTGIGEQFF.

This CDR3 reads CASSLAGATYEQYV. DNA of the CDR3: TGTGCCAGCAGTTTGGCGGGAGCCACCTACGAGCAGTACGTC. The chain links TRBV6-2 or TRBV6-3 to TRBJ2-7, with TRBD2 identical over 7 bases. Per the germline V gene, CDR1 is MNHEY and CDR2 is SVGEGT. With V trimmed by 4 bases and J by 2 bases, 5 bases remained unmatched. The CDR3 length is 14 residues.

This clonotype was detected a few times. This rearrangement joins TRBV12-5 to TRBJ1-6, with TRBD1 matching 7 bases. Germline-derived CDR1 and CDR2 are LGHNT and FRNRAP. V lost 6 bases to trimming and J lost 7 bases; unmatched junction nucleotides: 12. The CDR3 consists of 16 residues. The CDR3 sequence is CASGPTLRDRNSPLHF. CDR3 DNA: TGTGCTAGTGGCCCAACCCTCCGGGACAGAAATTCACCCCTCCACTTT.

Here the CDR3 DNA reads TGCAGTGCTAGAGATGGGAGCGGACAACACCAAGAGACCCAGTACTTC. It is translated as CSARDGSGQHQETQYF. This chain joins TRBV20-1 and TRBJ2-5; D assignment may be TRBD1 or TRBD2 (5 bases each). This CDR3 has 16 residues. The germline CDR1 and CDR2 sequences are DFQATT and SNEGSKA (reference sequence). Trimming stripped 0 bases from V and 0 bases from J, with 14 bases between.

The rearrangement joins TRBV6-6 to TRBJ1-5; perhaps TRBD1 as D (5 bases). Germline assignment: CDR1 MNHNY and CDR2 SVGAGI (reference sequence). V lost 7 bases to trimming and J lost 9 bases, with 10 bases between them. The CDR3 covers 11 residues. As DNA, the CDR3 is TGTGCCAGCACTCAGGGTGGGCCCCAGCATTTT. Residues: CASTQGGPQHF.

The genes are TRBV5-1 and TRBJ1-6; D remains ambiguous. This CDR3 contains 13 residues. CDR1 SGHRS and CDR2 YFSETQ come from the germline V gene. Trimming took off 0 bases at V and 8 bases at J, with 6 bases between the two ends. In DNA, the CDR3 is TGCGCCAGCAGCTTGGCCGAGCATTCACCCCTCCACTTT. Protein product: CASSLAEHSPLHF. Filled out from reference TRBV5-1 and TRBJ1-6, the complete variable domain reads KAGVTQTPRYLIKTRGQQVTLSCSPISGHRSVSWYQQTPGQGLQFLFEYFSETQRNKGNFPGRFSGRQFSNSRSEMNVSTLELGDSALYLCASSLAEHSPLHFGNGTRLTVT.

There are a few counts of this clonotype. This chain links TRBV4-3 with TRBJ1-2; D is ambiguous. CDR1 LGHNA and CDR2 YSLEER come from the germline V gene. The CDR3 covers 14 residues. V lost 1 base and J 4 bases, leaving 10 bases between the germline ends. CDR3 sequence reads: CASSQGRGSYGYTF. DNA of the CDR3: TGCGCCAGCAGCCAAGGCCGGGGAAGCTATGGCTACACCTTC.

A single count supports this clonotype. This chain joins TRBV19 and TRBJ2-7; unclear D gene. The germline CDR1 and CDR2 sequences are LNHDA and SQIVND (reference sequence). The CDR3 runs 12 residues. Trimming removed 3 bases from V and 3 bases from J, with 6 bases in between. CDR3 DNA: TGTGCCAGTAGTATGCCTAACTACGAGCAGTACTTC. Translating it yields CASSMPNYEQYF.